Listed here is a single T cell receptor (beta chain). Its target is unknown. The data were obtained in a study of cytomegalovirus exposure and HLA in healthy donors. Study observations and caveats: TCR beta sequences reportedly predicted most subjects' HLA-A and HLA-B alleles accurately.

Trimming took 0 bases from V and 0 from J, leaving 11 bases between them. The CDR3 is 17 amino acids. Germline CDR1 SGHVS, CDR2 FQNEAQ. Vbeta (60) and Jbeta (13) primers were used in the PCR. Using immunoSEQ multiplex PCR, the repertoire was profiled, and TCRdb retains in-frame clones only, with some absent. The data contain approximately 210,000 clones, around 79% of them singletons. The clonotype was recovered from a girl between 10 and 17 years old in good health and CMV-seropositive. The sequencing input was PBMCs. The V and J genes are TRBV7-8 and TRBJ1-4, with D hard to call. As DNA, the CDR3 is TGTGCCAGCAGCTTAGCGTACGCTATCACAACTAATGAAAAACTGTTTTTT. Residues: CASSLAYAITTNEKLFF. The whole variable domain, remainder taken from reference TRBV7-8 and TRBJ1-4, is GAGVSQSPRYKVAKRGQDVALRCDPISGHVSLFWYQQALGQGPEFLTYFQNEAQLDKSGLPSDRFFAERPEGSVSTLKIQRTQQEDSAVYLCASSLAYAITTNEKLFFGSGTQLSVL.